The 27 T cell receptor beta chains in this list originate from one sample, sequenced in a study of OX40 agonist ivuxolimab in advanced cancers. Only in-frame clones appear in the TCRdb table, and some are missing; sequencing was by immunoSEQ multiplex PCR. The profile covers under 40,000 clones, with around 73% appearing a single time and 9.5% to 15% taken by the ten largest. The sample here was CD4+ or CD8+ T cells sorted from blood, taken in a trial of the OX40 agonist ivuxolimab. The receptors originated from an adult with an advanced solid tumor such as melanoma, head and neck, liver or kidney cancer.

The J gene is TRBJ1-1, the V gene TRBV7-9; TRBD1 might be the D (6 bases). Looked up from germline, CDR1 is SEHNR and CDR2 is FQNEAQ (reference sequence). Between the trimmed V and J ends, which lost 5 bases and 1 base, there was a span of 14 bases. The CDR3 extends over 15 amino acids. CDR3 sequence (DNA): TGTGCCAGCAGCAAACTTCCGACAGGGAACACTGAAGCTTTCTTT. This gives the protein CASSKLPTGNTEAFF.

The V and J genes are TRBV28 and TRBJ2-5; unclear D gene. The CDR3 totals 12 residues. The germline V gene encodes CDR1 MDHEN and CDR2 SYDVKM. Trimming left V 6 bases short and J 5 bases short, with 10 bases between. CDR3 region: CASSRYVETQYF. CDR3 coding DNA: TGTGCCAGCAGCCGATACGTTGAGACCCAGTACTTC. Combining the CDR3 with reference TRBV28 and TRBJ2-5 gives the whole variable domain DVKVTQSSRYLVKRTGEKVFLECVQDMDHENMFWYRQDPGLGLRLIYFSYDVKMKEKGDIPEGYSVSREKKERFSLILESASTNQTSMYLCASSRYVETQYFGPGTRLLVL.

The CDR3 nucleotides are TGTGCCAGCAACGTTGGCGGCGGGTATAATTCACCCCTCCACTTT. This sequence encodes CASNVGGGYNSPLHF. J is TRBJ1-6 and V is TRBV6-1, with D uncertain. Trimming shortened V by 7 bases and J by 4 bases, and 14 bases separated the two germline ends. CDR3 length: 15 residues. Germline V gene data show CDR1 as MNHNS and CDR2 as SASEGT.

The chain joins TRBV28 to TRBJ1-5; no reliable D call. The CDR3 consists of 16 residues. V shed 1 base and J shed 0 bases, with 10 bases lying between them. The V gene's germline CDR1 is MDHEN and CDR2 SYDVKM. CDR3 sequence reads: CASSLFADYSNQPQHF. The CDR3 DNA sequence: TGTGCCAGCAGTTTATTCGCAGACTATAGCAATCAGCCCCAGCATTTT. The whole variable domain, filled in from reference TRBV28 and TRBJ1-5, reads DVKVTQSSRYLVKRTGEKVFLECVQDMDHENMFWYRQDPGLGLRLIYFSYDVKMKEKGDIPEGYSVSREKKERFSLILESASTNQTSMYLCASSLFADYSNQPQHFGDGTRLSIL.

The chain uses TRBV2 and TRBJ2-5; 10 positions match TRBD1. Judging by the DNA end, TRBJ2-7 fits better; the J call may be wrong. Germline V gene data show CDR1 as SNHLY and CDR2 as FYNNEI. This CDR3 comprises 15 residues. The CDR3 DNA is TGTGCCAGCAGACTTCTTGGGACAGGGGTCGACGAGCAGTACTTC. Its protein is CASRLLGTGVDEQYF.

The chain has TRBV28 and TRBJ1-4; D uncertain. The V end lost 1 base, the J end lost 10 bases, and 10 bases lay between the germline ends. Germline loops: CDR1 MDHEN, CDR2 SYDVKM. There are 13 residues in the CDR3. The CDR3 nucleotides are TGTGCCAGCAGTTTATCCCTTCGGGGAAAACTGTTTTTT. Its translation is CASSLSLRGKLFF.

This chain joins TRBV30 and TRBJ1-6, with D possibly TRBD1 on 5 matching bases. V lost 7 bases and J 6 bases, leaving 10 bases between the germline ends. The CDR3 runs to 12 residues. Germline lookup yields CDR1 GTSNPN and CDR2 SVGIG (reference sequence). The CDR3 protein is CALGQINSPLHF. CDR3 DNA: TGTGCCTTAGGACAAATTAATTCACCCCTCCACTTT.

This clone was seen more than once but under ten times. The chain couples TRBV18 to TRBJ2-7; 8 nucleotides line up with TRBD1. In germline, CDR1 is KGHSH, CDR2 LQKENI. Trimming at V came to 6 bases and at J to 2 bases, leaving 6 bases not matched to a gene. The CDR3 is 14 amino acids. The CDR3 DNA sequence: TGTGCCAGCTCGCAGGGACAGGATGCCTACGAGCAGTACTTC. Translation: CASSQGQDAYEQYF. Supplemented by reference TRBV18 and TRBJ2-7, the full variable domain reads NAGVMQNPRHLVRRRGQEARLRCSPMKGHSHVYWYRQLPEEGLKFMVYLQKENIIDESGMPKERFSAEFPKEGPSILRIQQVVRGDSAAYFCASSQGQDAYEQYFGPGTRLTVT.

The chain uses TRBV15 and TRBJ2-7; D perhaps matches TRBD2 (6 bases). Trimming cost V 1 base and J 6 bases, with 13 bases left between them. Germline V gene data show CDR1 as LNHNV and CDR2 as YYDKDF (reference sequence). CDR3 length: 14 amino acids. The CDR3 here is CATSRGLATGEQYF. CDR3 DNA sequence: TGTGCCACCAGCAGAGGTCTAGCGACGGGCGAGCAGTACTTC.

The chain joins TRBV19 to TRBJ1-1; D remains ambiguous. The CDR3 consists of 13 residues. Germline CDR1 LNHDA, CDR2 SQIVND (reference sequence). Trimming took 7 bases from V and 4 from J, leaving 13 bases between them. The CDR3 protein is CASKNAGSTEAFF. The CDR3, as DNA: TGTGCCAGTAAAAATGCAGGAAGCACTGAAGCTTTCTTT.

Judged by abundance, this clone is medium-sized (0.01 to 0.1%). This chain links TRBV30 with TRBJ1-2; no definite D call. Trimming pared 2 bases from V and 5 bases from J, leaving 6 bases between. Germline V gene lookup returns CDR1 GTSNPN and CDR2 SVGIG (reference sequence). The CDR3 sequence is 11 residues long. The CDR3 loop is CAWSRLYGYTF. The CDR3 DNA is TGTGCCTGGAGTCGACTTTATGGCTACACCTTC.

V usage is TRBV5-1 and J usage is TRBJ2-5; 8 nucleotides align to TRBD1. The length of the CDR3 is 15 residues. CDR1 and CDR2 (germline): SGHRS, YFSETQ. Trimming at V came to 0 bases and at J to 3 bases, leaving 4 bases not matched to a gene. CDR3 bases: TGCGCCAGCAGCTTGGCCCAGGGGGCTGAAGAGACCCAGTACTTC. Encoded protein: CASSLAQGAEETQYF. The whole variable domain, remainder taken from reference TRBV5-1 and TRBJ2-5, is KAGVTQTPRYLIKTRGQQVTLSCSPISGHRSVSWYQQTPGQGLQFLFEYFSETQRNKGNFPGRFSGRQFSNSRSEMNVSTLELGDSALYLCASSLAQGAEETQYFGPGTRLLVL.

The rearrangement uses TRBV18 and TRBJ2-3; TRBD1 agrees at 10 bases. Looked up from germline, CDR1 is KGHSH and CDR2 is LQKENI. The CDR3 is 16 residues long. With V trimmed by 6 bases and J by 2 bases, 8 bases remained unmatched. DNA of the CDR3: TGTGCCAGCTCTCCCCGTGGGACAGGGGACACAGATACGCAGTATTTT. Translated: CASSPRGTGDTDTQYF. The entire variable domain, with the rest obtained from reference TRBV18 and TRBJ2-3, is as follows: NAGVMQNPRHLVRRRGQEARLRCSPMKGHSHVYWYRQLPEEGLKFMVYLQKENIIDESGMPKERFSAEFPKEGPSILRIQQVVRGDSAAYFCASSPRGTGDTDTQYFGPGTRLTVL.

This chain links TRBV28 with TRBJ2-7; possible D gene TRBD1, 5 bases. V shed 3 bases and J shed 1 base, with 16 bases lying between them. In germline, CDR1 is MDHEN, CDR2 SYDVKM. There are 16 residues in the CDR3. CDR3 sequence reads: CASSFELRGLSYEQYF. The DNA of the CDR3 is TGTGCCAGCAGTTTTGAGTTAAGGGGTCTTTCCTACGAGCAGTACTTC.

J is TRBJ2-7 and V is TRBV28; TRBD1 agrees at 9 bases. The CDR3 runs to 15 residues. Germline-derived CDR1 and CDR2 are MDHEN and SYDVKM. The V and J ends lost 4 bases and 2 bases, in that order; junction bases with no gene match: 6. In nucleotides, the CDR3 is TGTGCCAGCAGTTACGAGGGACAGGGCCCCTACGAGCAGTACTTC. Translating it yields CASSYEGQGPYEQYF.

In this sample, this clone turned up once. This sequence joins TRBV5-5 and TRBJ2-3; D gene ambiguous. The CDR3 covers 13 residues. CDR1 SGHKS and CDR2 YYEKEE come from the germline V gene (reference sequence). Between the trimmed V and J ends, which lost 0 bases and 4 bases, there was a span of 6 bases. DNA for the CDR3: TGTGCCAGCAGCTTGGCTAGTTCAGATACGCAGTATTTT. Translating it yields CASSLASSDTQYF.

This clone has a single count. The genes are TRBV7-6 and TRBJ1-1, with D possibly TRBD1 on 6 matching bases. This CDR3 is 15 amino acids long. Looked up from germline, CDR1 is SGHVS and CDR2 is FNYEAQ. V lost 3 bases and J 0 bases, leaving 11 bases between the germline ends. The CDR3: CASSLATGVNTEAFF. CDR3 bases: TGTGCCAGCAGCTTGGCGACAGGAGTGAACACTGAAGCTTTCTTT.

The CDR3 nucleotides are TGTGCCAGCAGCTTAGAGCGAGCGGGGGCCAAAAACATTCAGTACTTC. The encoded protein is CASSLERAGAKNIQYF. The genes are TRBV7-2 and TRBJ2-4, with 7 bases fitting TRBD2. The junction had 4 bases not matched to a gene; V was cut back by 1 base and J by 1 base. Germline V gene data show CDR1 as SGHTA and CDR2 as FQGNSA. The CDR3 extends over 16 amino acids.

A note on this clone: Other DNA sequences within the sample encode an identical CDR3. J is TRBJ2-7 and V is TRBV10-3; 9 bases line up with TRBD1. There are 14 residues in the CDR3. J gave up 3 bases and V 2 bases, and 2 bases lay outside the gene matches. Germline CDR1 is ENHRY and CDR2 is SYGVKD. CDR3 amino acids: CAISEKGQGYEQYF. The CDR3 region has the DNA TGTGCCATCAGTGAGAAGGGACAGGGCTACGAGCAGTACTTC.

The chain carries TRBV5-1 and TRBJ2-5; possibly TRBD2 for D (6 bases). Trimming removed 4 bases from V and 2 bases from J, with 12 bases in between. The CDR3 length is 14 residues. From germline, CDR1 is SGHRS and CDR2 YFSETQ. For the CDR3, the DNA is TGCGCCAGCAGCCGCCTCGGGGGTCAAGAGACCCAGTACTTC. Protein sequence: CASSRLGGQETQYF.

This clone came up once. The rearrangement links TRBV5-1 to TRBJ2-7, with TRBD1 as a possible D gene (5 bases). This CDR3 spans 13 amino acids. The germline gives CDR1 SGHRS, CDR2 YFSETQ. Deletions cut 1 base from V and 3 bases from J, with 8 bases between. CDR3 loop: CASSLRGGYEQYF. Here the CDR3 DNA reads TGCGCCAGCAGCTTGAGGGGTGGCTACGAGCAGTACTTC.

V is TRBV6-1 and J is TRBJ1-5; no clear D. Per the germline V gene, CDR1 is MNHNS and CDR2 is SASEGT. The CDR3 runs to 18 residues. Deletions cut 3 bases from V and 7 bases from J, with 25 bases between. The CDR3 DNA reads TGTGCCAGCAGTGACCCCTCTATTCGGACCAGTGATCGGCAGCCCCAGCATTTT. Translation gives CASSDPSIRTSDRQPQHF.

The CDR3 here is CSVVGSQGDGYTF. In DNA form, the CDR3 reads TGCAGCGTTGTTGGGTCACAGGGCGACGGCTACACCTTC. The chain recombines TRBV29-1 with TRBJ1-2; perhaps TRBD1 as D (6 bases). The V end was cut by 4 bases, the J end by 8 bases, with 17 bases between. This CDR3 spans 13 amino acids. Germline V lookup: CDR1 SQVTM, CDR2 ANQGSEA.

The rearrangement uses TRBV11-3 and TRBJ2-1; D perhaps matches TRBD1 (5 bases). Trimming stripped 5 bases from V and 0 bases from J, with 11 bases between. The CDR3 contains 15 residues. The germline V gene has CDR1 SGHNT and CDR2 YENEEA. The CDR3 bases are TGTGCCAGCAGCCTAAGGGGTAGCTCCTACAATGAGCAGTTCTTC. As protein: CASSLRGSSYNEQFF.

The chain couples TRBV19 to TRBJ1-6; 7 bases align to TRBD1. J was trimmed by 6 bases and V by 4 bases; bases with no gene match: 3. Germline assignment: CDR1 LNHDA and CDR2 SQIVND (reference sequence). This CDR3 is built from 14 residues. CDR3 sequence reads: CASSKGAGNSPLHF. Here the CDR3 DNA reads TGTGCCAGTAGTAAGGGGGCTGGTAATTCACCCCTCCACTTT. Complete variable domain (other parts from reference TRBV19 and TRBJ1-6): DGGITQSPKYLFRKEGQNVTLSCEQNLNHDAMYWYRQDPGQGLRLIYYSQIVNDFQKGDIAEGYSVSREKKESFPLTVTSAQKNPTAFYLCASSKGAGNSPLHFGNGTRLTVT.

V usage is TRBV11-1 and J usage is TRBJ2-1; tentatively, D is TRBD2 (5 bases). Trimming left V 2 bases short and J 3 bases short, with 11 bases between. The V gene's germline CDR1 is SGHAT and CDR2 FQDESV (reference sequence). The CDR3 loop spans 15 amino acids. The CDR3 bases are TGTGCCAGCAGCTTACTGGAGGCCGACTACAATGAGCAGTTCTTC. Residues: CASSLLEADYNEQFF.

The chain carries TRBV27 and TRBJ2-1; 7 bases are shared with TRBD2. Germline CDR1 is MNHEY and CDR2 is SMNVEV (reference sequence). The CDR3 runs 15 residues. J was trimmed by 2 bases and V by 8 bases; bases with no gene match: 9. In DNA, the CDR3 is TGTGCCAGCTTCTTGGGGAGGGCCCCCTACAATGAGCAGTTCTTC. Its translation: CASFLGRAPYNEQFF.